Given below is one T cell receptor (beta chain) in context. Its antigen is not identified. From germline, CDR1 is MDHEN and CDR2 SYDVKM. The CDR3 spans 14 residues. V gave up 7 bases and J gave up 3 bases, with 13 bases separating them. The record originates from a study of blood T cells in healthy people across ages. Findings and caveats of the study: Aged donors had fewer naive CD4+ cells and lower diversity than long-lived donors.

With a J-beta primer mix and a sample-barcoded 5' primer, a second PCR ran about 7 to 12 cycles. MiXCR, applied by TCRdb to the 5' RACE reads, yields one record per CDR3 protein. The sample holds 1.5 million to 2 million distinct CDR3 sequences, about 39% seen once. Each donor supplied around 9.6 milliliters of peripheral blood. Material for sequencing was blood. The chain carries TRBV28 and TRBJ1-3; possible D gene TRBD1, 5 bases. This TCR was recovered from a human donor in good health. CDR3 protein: CASIEGTYGNTIYF. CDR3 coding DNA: TGTGCCAGCATCGAGGGGACGTATGGAAACACCATATATTTT.